The 20 T cell receptor beta chains listed next were all sequenced from one sample in a study of CD8+ T cells in alopecia areata. The authors extracted RNA and reverse transcribed it into cDNA as the sequencing template. Produced via immunoSEQ multiplex PCR; TCRdb's table is partial and in-frame only. The sample holds over 110,000 clones, 51% seen once. Source: CD4+ T cells sorted from blood, taken at week 0. The source is a human donor with alopecia areata.

CDR3 bases: TGTGCCAGCAGCTCCCACTTGGGACAGGCCGTCACAGATACGCAGTATTTT. This sequence encodes CASSSHLGQAVTDTQYF. The chain recombines TRBV7-2 with TRBJ2-3, with 8 bases that match TRBD1. After removal of 4 bases from V and 2 bases from J, the junction contained 11 bases not matched to a gene. CDR3 length: 17 amino acids. Germline V lookup: CDR1 SGHTA, CDR2 FQGNSA. The full variable domain, its missing parts supplied by reference TRBV7-2 and TRBJ2-3, is GAGVSQSPSNKVTEKGKDVELRCDPISGHTALYWYRQSLGQGLEFLIYFQGNSAPDKSGLPSDRFSAERTGGSVSTLTIQRTQQEDSAVYLCASSSHLGQAVTDTQYFGPGTRLTVL.

The chain combines TRBV18 with TRBJ2-1; 7 bases fit TRBD2. This CDR3 region has 16 residues. Germline V gives CDR1 KGHSH, CDR2 LQKENI. V shed 3 bases and J 5 bases; nucleotides not matched to a gene: 10. The CDR3 nucleotides are TGTGCCAGCTCACCGACTGGACGGGAGGCAAACAATGAGCAGTTCTTC. Translated, it gives CASSPTGREANNEQFF.

The chain links TRBV7-9 to TRBJ2-3, with D maybe TRBD1 (5 bases). V was shortened by 1 base and J by 4 bases, with 9 bases between the two germline ends. The CDR3 is 14 amino acids. From germline, CDR1 is SEHNR and CDR2 FQNEAQ (reference sequence). The CDR3 reads CASSLGTGADTQYF. The DNA of the CDR3 is TGTGCCAGCAGCTTAGGCACAGGCGCAGATACGCAGTATTTT.

This clone has just a few counts. The chain employs TRBV28 and TRBJ1-1, with 8 bases that match TRBD1. The ends lost 4 bases at V and 4 bases at J; junction bases unmatched: 11. Per the germline V gene, CDR1 is MDHEN and CDR2 is SYDVKM. The CDR3 contains 16 residues. The CDR3 DNA reads TGTGCCAGCAGTTCGCGCCAGGGGGCGCAGGGCACTGAAGCTTTCTTT. Translated, it gives CASSSRQGAQGTEAFF.

This clone showed up just a few times. The chain has TRBV30 and TRBJ1-5; D is undetermined. CDR1 GTSNPN and CDR2 SVGIG come from the germline V gene (reference sequence). V was clipped by 3 bases and J by 4 bases, with 13 bases between them. The CDR3 is 14 amino acids. The CDR3 region is CAWSDKGGNQPQHF. Written as DNA, the CDR3 is TGTGCCTGGAGCGATAAGGGAGGGAATCAGCCCCAGCATTTT.

This clone has a single count. This chain links TRBV5-1 with TRBJ2-1; 12 nucleotides agree with TRBD2. The CDR3 totals 15 residues. The germline V gene encodes CDR1 SGHRS and CDR2 YFSETQ. V lost 2 bases, J lost 6 bases, and 3 bases stayed unmatched. The chain's CDR3 is CASSFQLAGGNEQFF. The CDR3 coding sequence is TGCGCCAGCAGCTTCCAACTAGCGGGAGGCAATGAGCAGTTCTTC.

This clone was counted only a few times. As DNA, the CDR3 is TGCAGCGGGACTAGCGGCTACAATGAGCAGTTCTTC. As protein: CSGTSGYNEQFF. This chain joins TRBV29-1 and TRBJ2-1; 10 bases agree with TRBD2. This CDR3 spans 12 amino acids. In germline, CDR1 is SQVTM, CDR2 ANQGSEA. J was trimmed by 3 bases and V by 7 bases; bases with no gene match: 0.

This chain links TRBV29-1 with TRBJ2-2, with D possibly TRBD2 on 5 matching bases. Trimming cost V 6 bases and J 4 bases, with 15 bases left between them. CDR1 and CDR2 from the germline V gene are SQVTM and ANQGSEA. This CDR3 comprises 14 residues. CDR3 DNA: TGCAGCGTCCAGCGGCTAGGGATCACCGGGGAGCTGTTTTTT. Translated, it gives CSVQRLGITGELFF.

The J gene is TRBJ2-3, the V gene TRBV28; unclear D gene. CDR3 length: 13 residues. Germline assignment: CDR1 MDHEN and CDR2 SYDVKM. Between the trimmed V and J ends, which lost 8 bases and 2 bases, there was a span of 11 bases. The DNA for the CDR3 is TGTGCCAGCCTTGTTAGTAACACAGATACGCAGTATTTT. Amino acids: CASLVSNTDTQYF.

The chain recombines TRBV29-1 with TRBJ2-5; no clear D. This CDR3 comprises 12 residues. The V end lost 6 bases, the J end lost 4 bases, and 12 bases lay between the germline ends. Germline V gene data show CDR1 as SQVTM and CDR2 as ANQGSEA. In nucleotides, the CDR3 is TGCAGCGTCGGTCTACTGGGAGAGACCCAGTACTTC. Translating it yields CSVGLLGETQYF. The full variable domain, in which reference TRBV29-1 and TRBJ2-5 provide the parts outside the CDR3, is SAVISQKPSRDICQRGTSLTIQCQVDSQVTMMFWYRQQPGQSLTLIATANQGSEATYESGFVIDKFPISRPNLTFSTLTVSNMSPEDSSIYLCSVGLLGETQYFGPGTRLLVL.

This clone showed up just a few times. The J gene is TRBJ2-3, the V gene TRBV30, with 7 nucleotides matching TRBD1. With 4 bases clipped from V and 4 bases from J, the junction kept 5 bases outside the gene matches. Per germline, CDR1 GTSNPN and CDR2 SVGIG (reference sequence). The CDR3 consists of 13 residues. CDR3 coding DNA: TGTGCCTGGAAGCGACAGGGCGCAGATACGCAGTATTTT. Its translation is CAWKRQGADTQYF. The whole variable domain, remainder taken from reference TRBV30 and TRBJ2-3, is SQTIHQWPATLVQPVGSPLSLECTVEGTSNPNLYWYRQAAGRGLQLLFYSVGIGQISSEVPQNLSASRPQDRQFILSSKKLLLSDSGFYLCAWKRQGADTQYFGPGTRLTVL.

There are a few counts of this clone. This chain joins TRBV27 and TRBJ2-7; 13 bases match TRBD2. Germline V gene sequence: CDR1 MNHEY, CDR2 SMNVEV (reference sequence). The CDR3 length is 15 residues. V gave up 5 bases and J gave up 6 bases; unmatched junction bases: 7. The CDR3 protein is CASSIRLAGGSEQYF. CDR3 nucleotide sequence: TGTGCCAGCAGTATTCGACTAGCGGGAGGTTCCGAGCAGTACTTC.

This clone was recorded at least ten times. The gene calls are TRBV7-3 and TRBJ2-1; 11 nucleotides align to TRBD2. This CDR3 is built from 15 residues. From germline, CDR1 is SGHTA and CDR2 FQGTGA. Germline trimming cut 5 bases from V and 4 bases from J; bases unmatched to any gene: 4. CDR3 amino acids: CASSLGTSGYNEQFF. The CDR3 DNA is TGTGCCAGCAGCCTCGGGACTAGCGGATACAATGAGCAGTTCTTC.

As to this clone: One end of the junction does not line up with germline, which may come from a read error. The genes are TRBV20-1 and TRBJ1-2, with D maybe TRBD1 (6 bases). The CDR3 spans 10 residues. Germline CDR1 and CDR2: DFQATT and SNEGSKA (reference sequence). CDR3 coding DNA: TGCAGTGCTAGTTCTGCCCGGGACATCTTC. This translates into CSASSARDIF.

The chain joins TRBV29-1 to TRBJ2-7; 7 bases fit TRBD2. CDR1 SQVTM and CDR2 ANQGSEA come from the germline V gene. The CDR3 contains 15 residues. V was clipped by 4 bases and J by 0 bases; unmatched bases: 9. The CDR3 DNA follows: TGCAGCGTTGGAAATTGGGGAGGGACCTCCTACGAGCAGTACTTC. Translated, it gives CSVGNWGGTSYEQYF.

This clone came up a few times. V is TRBV19 and J is TRBJ2-4, with 8 nucleotides matching TRBD1. The junction had 9 bases not matched to a gene; V was cut back by 8 bases and J by 6 bases. The CDR3 spans 14 residues. Germline loops: CDR1 LNHDA, CDR2 SQIVND (reference sequence). This CDR3 is CASATGTGLNIQYF. For the CDR3, the DNA is TGTGCCAGTGCAACCGGGACAGGACTAAACATTCAGTACTTC.

The chain has TRBV7-3 and TRBJ2-1; unclear D gene. CDR1 is SGHTA and CDR2 is FQGTGA in the germline V gene. This CDR3 comprises 16 residues. Between the trimmed V and J ends, which lost 5 bases and 3 bases, there was a span of 17 bases. The CDR3: CASSIDPSPRYNEQFF. DNA for the CDR3: TGTGCCAGCAGCATCGATCCTTCTCCTCGCTACAATGAGCAGTTCTTC.

The genes are TRBV27 and TRBJ1-5; 9 nucleotides match TRBD1. Germline assignment: CDR1 MNHEY and CDR2 SMNVEV (reference sequence). This CDR3 has 15 amino acids. The V segment lost 5 bases and the J segment 2 bases; nucleotides outside the gene matches: 4. CDR3 sequence: CASSAQGAGNQPQHF. CDR3 in DNA: TGTGCCAGCAGTGCACAGGGGGCTGGCAATCAGCCCCAGCATTTT.

The chain has TRBV5-1 and TRBJ2-7, with D perhaps matching TRBD1 (6 bases). CDR3 length: 13 residues. V lost 4 bases and J lost 3, with 11 bases in between. In germline, CDR1 is SGHRS, CDR2 YFSETQ. The CDR3 region is CASSVGQLYEQYF. The CDR3 coding sequence is TGCGCCAGCAGCGTTGGACAGCTCTACGAGCAGTACTTC.

V and J are TRBV7-2 and TRBJ2-5; D might be TRBD2 (7 bases). CDR1 SGHTA and CDR2 FQGNSA come from the germline V gene. The V and J ends lost 1 base and 2 bases respectively, with 11 bases between them. The CDR3 spans 15 residues. The chain's CDR3 is CASSLVAGAQETQYF. The CDR3 region has the DNA TGTGCCAGCAGCTTAGTGGCGGGGGCTCAAGAGACCCAGTACTTC.